Each of the 26 T cell receptor beta chains below was sequenced from the same sample in a study of cytomegalovirus exposure and HLA in healthy donors. PCR was performed using 60 Vbeta and 13 Jbeta primers. Some clones are missing from TCRdb's copy, which holds only in-frame ones; the method was immunoSEQ multiplex PCR. This table has approximately 170,000 clones, roughly 80% appearing once. Sequencing input: PBMCs. The receptors stem from a male donor in good health and CMV-seronegative.

The chain couples TRBV18 to TRBJ2-1; the D gene is possibly TRBD2 (6 bases). The V and J ends lost 3 bases and 0 bases respectively, with 15 bases between them. Germline assignment: CDR1 KGHSH and CDR2 LQKENI. The CDR3 length is 17 residues. DNA for the CDR3: TGTGCCAGCTCACCTCCCCTCCGGGAGAGCTCCTACAATGAGCAGTTCTTC. Encoded protein: CASSPPLRESSYNEQFF.

This rearrangement joins TRBV6-4 to TRBJ2-7; 10 bases are shared with TRBD2. V was clipped by 4 bases and J by 6 bases; unmatched bases: 3. The germline gives CDR1 MRHNA, CDR2 SNTAGT. The CDR3 runs to 13 residues. The CDR3 nucleotides are TGTGCCAGCAGTGTCATAGCGGGAGGCGAGCAGTACTTC. Amino acids: CASSVIAGGEQYF.

The V gene is TRBV25-1, the J gene TRBJ2-3; 8 nucleotides align to TRBD2. J lost 2 bases, V lost 4 bases, and 2 bases had no gene match. Germline assignment: CDR1 MGHDK and CDR2 SYGVNS. CDR3 length: 14 amino acids. CDR3 nucleotides: TGTGCCAGCAGTGCGGGGGGGTCCACAGATACGCAGTATTTT. Its translation is CASSAGGSTDTQYF.

CDR3 amino acids: CASSQEPSPGLAGPGAKNIQYF. The CDR3 nucleotides are TGTGCCAGCAGCCAAGAGCCTTCTCCGGGACTAGCGGGGCCTGGAGCCAAAAACATTCAGTACTTC. The rearrangement links TRBV4-2 to TRBJ2-4; 13 bases map to TRBD2. The CDR3 sequence is 22 residues long. Unmatched junction bases numbered 14, after V lost 0 bases and J lost 0 bases. CDR1 is LGHNA and CDR2 is YNFKEQ in the germline V gene.

The chain employs TRBV5-4 and TRBJ2-7; TRBD1 matches at 9 bases. The CDR3 spans 15 residues. The germline gives CDR1 SGHNT, CDR2 YYREEE (reference sequence). V shed 2 bases and J 0 bases; nucleotides not matched to a gene: 3. CDR3 region: CASSFGQGSSYEQYF. CDR3 nucleotide sequence: TGTGCCAGCAGCTTCGGACAGGGGAGCTCCTACGAGCAGTACTTC.

The rearrangement uses TRBV7-3 and TRBJ2-7, with 13 positions matching TRBD2. Trimming cost V 2 bases and J 7 bases; bases outside gene matches: 14. The CDR3 is 18 residues long. Germline CDR1 reads SGHTA; CDR2 reads FQGTGA. The CDR3 DNA reads as TGTGCCAGCAGCTTAGTTGATATGTGGACTAGCGGGAGCCGGGAGCAGTACTTC. It codes for CASSLVDMWTSGSREQYF.

J is TRBJ2-7 and V is TRBV14; 7 nucleotides align to TRBD2. The J segment lost 4 bases and the V segment lost 4 bases, leaving 7 bases of the junction unmatched. This CDR3 contains 14 residues. Germline assignment: CDR1 SGHDN and CDR2 FVKESK. Written as DNA, the CDR3 is TGTGCCAGCAGCCTACTCGTGGGGGGGTACGAGCAGTACTTC. It encodes CASSLLVGGYEQYF.

The chain recombines TRBV7-9 with TRBJ1-4; D is perhaps TRBD1 (6 bases). The V end lost 5 bases, the J end lost 6 bases, and 10 bases lay between the germline ends. Germline V lookup: CDR1 SEHNR, CDR2 FQNEAQ (reference sequence). The CDR3 loop spans 13 amino acids. CDR3 sequence (DNA): TGTGCCAGCAGCCCCCGACAGGATGAAAAACTGTTTTTT. It encodes CASSPRQDEKLFF.

A few counts support this clone. This chain links TRBV19 with TRBJ2-6, with 7 bases aligning to TRBD1. In germline, CDR1 is LNHDA, CDR2 SQIVND (reference sequence). After removal of 3 bases from V and 3 bases from J, the junction contained 2 bases not matched to a gene. The CDR3 totals 15 residues. This CDR3 is CASSISGGGANVLTF. The CDR3 DNA follows: TGTGCCAGTAGTATCTCAGGGGGTGGGGCCAACGTCCTGACTTTC.

This clone has more than one count but fewer than ten. The rearrangement links TRBV10-3 to TRBJ2-7, with TRBD1 identical over 10 bases. The germline gives CDR1 ENHRY, CDR2 SYGVKD. Trimming took 2 bases from V and 3 from J; bases not matched to a gene: 10. CDR3 length: 17 residues. CDR3 nucleotide sequence: TGTGCCATCAGTGAGCCCGCCGCCGGACAGGGGGACTACGAGCAGTACTTC. It is translated as CAISEPAAGQGDYEQYF.

The chain uses TRBV7-8 and TRBJ1-5; 8 bases are a match to TRBD1. CDR1 and CDR2 from the germline V gene are SGHVS and FQNEAQ. The CDR3 sequence is 19 residues long. V gave up 0 bases and J gave up 0 bases; unmatched junction bases: 10. The CDR3 DNA sequence: TGTGCCAGCAGCTTAGCCGTTTCAGGCGGGACAGGTAGCAATCAGCCCCAGCATTTT. As protein: CASSLAVSGGTGSNQPQHF. The full variable domain, rest sourced from reference TRBV7-8 and TRBJ1-5, is GAGVSQSPRYKVAKRGQDVALRCDPISGHVSLFWYQQALGQGPEFLTYFQNEAQLDKSGLPSDRFFAERPEGSVSTLKIQRTQQEDSAVYLCASSLAVSGGTGSNQPQHFGDGTRLSIL.

J is TRBJ2-5 and V is TRBV7-9; 8 nucleotides align to TRBD1. This CDR3 is built from 14 residues. V lost 5 bases and J lost 5; bases outside the gene matches: 7. Germline CDR1 reads SEHNR; CDR2 reads FQNEAQ (reference sequence). The CDR3 protein is CASSPQGDWETQYF. CDR3 coding DNA: TGTGCCAGCAGCCCACAGGGGGATTGGGAGACCCAGTACTTC.

For the CDR3, the DNA is TGTGCCAGCGGTCCCGGGAGCTCTGGAAACACCATATATTTT. Translating it yields CASGPGSSGNTIYF. This chain joins TRBV6-5 and TRBJ1-3; D is ambiguous. Germline V gives CDR1 MNHEY, CDR2 SVGAGI. The CDR3 runs to 14 residues. V lost 8 bases and J 0 bases, leaving 11 bases between the germline ends.

The V and J genes are TRBV12-5 and TRBJ2-1; 8 nucleotides match TRBD1. The CDR3 is made up of 14 amino acids. With V trimmed by 7 bases and J by 6 bases, 8 bases remained unmatched. Germline V gene sequence: CDR1 LGHNT, CDR2 FRNRAP. The CDR3 coding sequence is TGTGCTAGTGCGGATACAGGGGGTAGCAATGAGCAGTTCTTC. Translated, it gives CASADTGGSNEQFF.

The CDR3 nucleotides read TGTGCCAGCTCACCTATAGCGGGAGAAGATACGCAGTATTTT. As protein: CASSPIAGEDTQYF. The chain combines TRBV18 with TRBJ2-3, with TRBD2 matching over 9 bases. This CDR3 is 14 amino acids long. Per the germline V gene, CDR1 is KGHSH and CDR2 is LQKENI. The trim removed 3 bases at V and 5 bases at J, leaving 3 bases unmatched.

This clone was detected a few times. The chain recombines TRBV19 with TRBJ1-2; 8 positions agree with TRBD1. Germline V gives CDR1 LNHDA, CDR2 SQIVND (reference sequence). Germline trimming cut 5 bases from V and 2 bases from J; bases unmatched to any gene: 13. The CDR3 length is 17 residues. The CDR3 here is CASSAPGRTGRNYGYTF. The CDR3 coding sequence is TGTGCCAGTAGTGCCCCCGGTCGGACAGGGAGGAACTATGGCTACACCTTC.

V gene TRBV7-6 combines with J gene TRBJ1-3; D gene ambiguous. The germline CDR1 and CDR2 sequences are SGHVS and FNYEAQ. The CDR3 loop spans 15 amino acids. The ends were cut back, 5 bases at V and 4 bases at J, with 15 bases in the middle. CDR3 region: CASSPSPGNGNTIYF. In DNA form, the CDR3 reads TGTGCCAGCAGCCCATCCCCAGGCAACGGAAACACCATATATTTT.

The rearrangement uses TRBV5-1 and TRBJ2-1; 13 bases are a match to TRBD2. The CDR3 consists of 15 residues. CDR1 and CDR2 (germline): SGHRS, YFSETQ. Trimming took 4 bases from V and 7 from J; bases not matched to a gene: 5. The CDR3 region is CASSPGLAGVNEQFF. Written as DNA, the CDR3 is TGCGCCAGCAGCCCCGGACTAGCGGGAGTAAATGAGCAGTTCTTC.

V gene TRBV21-1 combines with J gene TRBJ2-3; the D segment call TRBD1 is taken from the table without a DNA check. TRBV21-1 is shown as a pseudogene. This CDR3 has 15 amino acids. The CDR3 nucleotides read TGTGCCAGCAGCAAGGTCGAACAGGGGACAGATACGCAGTATTTT. Translated: CASSKVEQGTDTQYF.

The J gene is TRBJ1-2, the V gene TRBV19; maybe TRBD1 (5 bases). With 6 bases removed from V and 4 bases from J, the gap between germline ends came to 12 bases. The germline gives CDR1 LNHDA, CDR2 SQIVND (reference sequence). The CDR3 spans 13 residues. CDR3 sequence (DNA): TGTGCCAGTAGCCCCAGACAGCCCTATGGCTACACCTTC. Translation gives CASSPRQPYGYTF.

The CDR3 sequence: CASSLRASGDNEQFF. The CDR3 coding sequence is TGTGCCAGCAGCCTCAGGGCTAGCGGCGACAATGAGCAGTTCTTC. The rearrangement uses TRBV14 and TRBJ2-1; 7 bases are shared with TRBD2. The CDR3 runs 15 residues. Per germline, CDR1 SGHDN and CDR2 FVKESK. The junction had 8 bases not matched to a gene; V was cut back by 4 bases and J by 5 bases.

This clone was detected only a few times. The chain couples TRBV14 to TRBJ1-1, with D uncertain. V lost 0 bases and J lost 2, with 10 bases in between. Germline CDR1 and CDR2: SGHDN and FVKESK. The length of the CDR3 is 15 residues. In DNA form, the CDR3 reads TGTGCCAGCAGCCAAGATTGGGCCCAAAACACTGAAGCTTTCTTT. Translation gives CASSQDWAQNTEAFF.

The chain recombines TRBV5-1 with TRBJ2-3; D might be TRBD1 (5 bases). V was clipped by 4 bases and J by 4 bases, with 16 bases between them. CDR3 length equals 15 residues. The germline CDR1 and CDR2 sequences are SGHRS and YFSETQ. The CDR3 DNA reads as TGCGCCAGCAGCAAAGAATACACCAGGGCAGATACGCAGTATTTT. Protein: CASSKEYTRADTQYF.

The rearrangement joins TRBV29-1 to TRBJ2-1; 9 nucleotides agree with TRBD1. The CDR3 consists of 15 residues. The V segment lost 1 base and the J segment 8 bases; nucleotides outside the gene matches: 9. Germline V gene data show CDR1 as SQVTM and CDR2 as ANQGSEA. The CDR3 DNA reads as TGCAGCGTTGAAGCCTTTGGACAGGGGTTCGATGAGCAGTTCTTC. This encodes CSVEAFGQGFDEQFF.

The V gene is TRBV7-9, the J gene TRBJ2-5, with 10 bases aligning to TRBD1. Losses at the gene ends were 6 bases for V and 6 bases for J; bases not matched to a gene: 7. The CDR3 extends over 14 amino acids. Germline lookup yields CDR1 SEHNR and CDR2 FQNEAQ (reference sequence). The DNA for the CDR3 is TGTGCCAGCAGTCAGACAGGGGGCGCGAAGACCCAGTACTTC. It encodes CASSQTGGAKTQYF.

The chain links TRBV7-9 to TRBJ2-2, with TRBD1 matching 8 bases. Germline CDR1 is SEHNR and CDR2 is FQNEAQ (reference sequence). CDR3 length: 18 amino acids. With 0 bases clipped from V and 4 bases from J, the junction kept 10 bases outside the gene matches. CDR3 region: CASSLANIGGQATGELFF. CDR3 sequence (DNA): TGTGCCAGCAGCTTAGCGAATATTGGGGGACAGGCCACCGGGGAGCTGTTTTTT.